This T cell receptor beta chain was recorded in a study of cytomegalovirus exposure and HLA in healthy donors. General study findings and limits: 164 TCR beta chains were listed as cytomegalovirus-associated.

V gave up 2 bases and J gave up 5 bases, with 10 bases separating them. Germline V gene sequence: CDR1 SNHLY, CDR2 FYNNEI. The CDR3 spans 14 residues. The PCR contained 60 Vbeta and 13 Jbeta primers. Method: immunoSEQ multiplex PCR; TCRdb's copy keeps in-frame clones and lacks some. The table has fewer than 150,000 clones, under 90% seen once; the top ten hold 2.5%. Notes on this clone: Its matching antigen is unknown.

This sequence joins TRBV2 and TRBJ1-5; tentative D call: TRBD1 (6 bases). The sample consisted of PBMCs. This TCR came from a male donor in good health and CMV-seronegative. The CDR3 spells CASSEQGNHQPQHF. The CDR3 nucleotides are TGTGCCAGCAGTGAACAGGGGAACCATCAGCCCCAGCATTTT.